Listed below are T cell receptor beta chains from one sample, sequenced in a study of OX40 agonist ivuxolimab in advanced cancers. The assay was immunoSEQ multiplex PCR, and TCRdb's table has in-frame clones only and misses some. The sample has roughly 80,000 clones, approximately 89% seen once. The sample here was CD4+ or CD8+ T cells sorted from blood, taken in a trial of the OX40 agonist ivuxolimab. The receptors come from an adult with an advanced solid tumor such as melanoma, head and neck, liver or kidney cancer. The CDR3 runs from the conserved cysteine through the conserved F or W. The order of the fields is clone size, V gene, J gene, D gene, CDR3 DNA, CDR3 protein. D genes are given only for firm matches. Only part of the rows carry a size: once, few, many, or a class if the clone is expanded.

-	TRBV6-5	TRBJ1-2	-	TGTGCCAGCAACGGCGGAGGGAAGGGCTACACCTTC	CASNGGGKGYTF
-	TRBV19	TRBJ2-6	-	TGTGCCAGTGACGATGGGTTAAGAGCTGGGGCCAACGTCCTGACTTTC	CASDDGLRAGANVLTF
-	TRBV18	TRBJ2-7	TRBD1	TGTGCCAGCTCACCGACAGGGGTCAACGAGCAGTACTTC	CASSPTGVNEQYF
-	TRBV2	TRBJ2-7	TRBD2	TGTGCCAGTTCCTTCGCGGGAGTCGGCGAGCAGTACTTC	CASSFAGVGEQYF
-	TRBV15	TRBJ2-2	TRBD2	TGTGCCACCCTTAACGCGGGGGGGCATGGCGGGGAGCTGTTTTTT	CATLNAGGHGGELFF
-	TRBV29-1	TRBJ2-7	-	TGCAGCGTTGCTCCGACAGGCTCCTACGAGCAGTACTTC	CSVAPTGSYEQYF
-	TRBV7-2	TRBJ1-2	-	TGTGCCAGCAGCTTAGACAGATATGGCTACACCTTC	CASSLDRYGYTF
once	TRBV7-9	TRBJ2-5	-	TGTGCCAGCAGCTTCCAGGAGACCCAGTACTTC	CASSFQETQYF
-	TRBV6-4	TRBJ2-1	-	TGTGCCAGCAGCCTCAGGGTCTCGGGTGAGCAGTTCTTC	CASSLRVSGEQFF
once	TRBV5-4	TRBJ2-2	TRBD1	TGTGCCAGCAGCGCCGGGACAGGAGGGACCGGGGAGCTGTTTTTT	CASSAGTGGTGELFF
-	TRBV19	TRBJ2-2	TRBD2	TGTGCCAGTAGTCGTGGACTAGGACTGACCGGGGAGCTGTTTTTT	CASSRGLGLTGELFF
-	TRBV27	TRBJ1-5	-	TGTGCCAGCAGTTATACGGGGACCATACGCAATCAGCCCCAGCATTTT	CASSYTGTIRNQPQHF
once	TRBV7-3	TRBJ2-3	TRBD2	TGTGCCAGCAGCATTAGCGGGAGCATTGATACGCAGTATTTT	CASSISGSIDTQYF
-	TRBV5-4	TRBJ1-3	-	TGTGCCAGCAGCACCCCCCAGGCGACAGGAAACACCATATATTTT	CASSTPQATGNTIYF
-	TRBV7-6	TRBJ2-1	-	TGTGCCAGCAGTGGGGCCAAGGAGAGCTCCTACAATGAGCAGTTCTTC	CASSGAKESSYNEQFF
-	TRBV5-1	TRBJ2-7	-	TGCGCCAGCAGCTTGGTTCGTAGCTCCTACGAGCAGTACTTC	CASSLVRSSYEQYF
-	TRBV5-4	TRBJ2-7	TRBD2	TGTGCCAGCAGCTTGGGACTAGCGGGGCTCTACGAGCAGTACTTC	CASSLGLAGLYEQYF
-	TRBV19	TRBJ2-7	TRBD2	TGTGCCAGTAGGACGGTCGTAGGACTAGCCACTGAGGGCGAGCAGTACTTC	CASRTVVGLATEGEQYF
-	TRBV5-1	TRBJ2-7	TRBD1	TGCGCCAGCAGCCACCGGGACAGGGGGAGGAACGAGCAGTACTTC	CASSHRDRGRNEQYF
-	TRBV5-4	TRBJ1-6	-	TGTGCCAGCAGCCTACAGGGATTCAATTCACCCCTCCACTTT	CASSLQGFNSPLHF
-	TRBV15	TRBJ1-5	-	TGTGCCACCAGCAGAGGGTCGAGTAATCAGCCCCAGCATTTT	CATSRGSSNQPQHF
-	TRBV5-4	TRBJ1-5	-	TGTGCCAGCAGCTTGGACGGCGCGTCGAATCAGCCCCAGCATTTT	CASSLDGASNQPQHF
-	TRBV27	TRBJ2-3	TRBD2	TGTGCCGGGGGAGCGGGGATCCCTTCTGATACGCAGTATTTT	CAGGAGIPSDTQYF
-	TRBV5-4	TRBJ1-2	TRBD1	TGTGCCAGCAGATCCGGGACAGGGGGCAACTATGGCTACACCTTC	CASRSGTGGNYGYTF
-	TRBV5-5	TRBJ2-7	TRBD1	TGTGCCAGCAGCTCGACAGGGGGCTCAGGTAGCGAGCAGTACTTC	CASSSTGGSGSEQYF
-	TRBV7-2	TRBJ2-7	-	TGTGCCAGCAGCTTTTTGACAGTCTCCTACGAGCAGTACTTC	CASSFLTVSYEQYF
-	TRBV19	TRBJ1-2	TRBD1	TGTGCCAGTAGTGCGATACAGGGACAGCGGTATGGCTACACCTTC	CASSAIQGQRYGYTF
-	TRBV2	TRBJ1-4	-	TGTGCCAGCACGGGCAGGGGTGGAAAACTGTTTTTT	CASTGRGGKLFF
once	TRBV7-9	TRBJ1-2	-	TGTGCCAGCTTAAGGGCTTCAAGCTATGGCTACACCTTC	CASLRASSYGYTF
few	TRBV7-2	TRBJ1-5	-	TGTGCCAGCAGCTTACACGGCAATCAGCCCCAGCATTTT	CASSLHGNQPQHF
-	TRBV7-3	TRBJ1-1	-	TGTGCCAGCAGCTTAGGTTTTGGGTTGAACACTGAAGCTTTCTTT	CASSLGFGLNTEAFF
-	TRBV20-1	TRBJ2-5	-	TGCAGTGAATTGAAAGAGACCCAGTACTTC	CSELKETQYF
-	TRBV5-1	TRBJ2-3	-	TGCGCCAGCAGCCCGGGAAATCCCACAGATACGCAGTATTTT	CASSPGNPTDTQYF
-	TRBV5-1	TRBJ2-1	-	TGCGCCAGCAGCTTGCTTGGCGGAGGAAATGAGCAGTTCTTC	CASSLLGGGNEQFF
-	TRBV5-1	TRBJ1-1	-	TGCGCCAGCAGCTTAGGCAGTTCGAACACTGAAGCTTTCTTT	CASSLGSSNTEAFF
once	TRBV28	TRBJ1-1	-	TGTGCCAGCAGTTTACAGGTTCCAGGGACCACTGAAGCTTTCTTT	CASSLQVPGTTEAFF
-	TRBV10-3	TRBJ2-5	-	TGTGCCATCAGTGAGCCAGCCGGGGCCCAAGAGACCCAGTACTTC	CAISEPAGAQETQYF
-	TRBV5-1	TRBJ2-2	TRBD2	TGCGCCAGCAGCCCCGGAAGTAGCGGGGGGGCCGGGGAGCTGTTTTTT	CASSPGSSGGAGELFF
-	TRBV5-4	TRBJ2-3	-	TGTGCCAGCAGCGCGGGACCCACCCGCACAGATACGCAGTATTTT	CASSAGPTRTDTQYF
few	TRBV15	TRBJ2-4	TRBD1	TGTGCCACCAGCGTAGACAGGGAACTAGTTCAGTACTTC	CATSVDRELVQYF
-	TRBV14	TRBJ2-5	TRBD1	TGTGCCAGCAGCGTACAGGGGATCGGGGAGACCCAGTACTTC	CASSVQGIGETQYF
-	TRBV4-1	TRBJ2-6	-	TGCGCCAGCAGCCAAGATCCCCGGGGATGGGCCAACGTCCTGACTTTC	CASSQDPRGWANVLTF
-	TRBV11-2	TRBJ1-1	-	TGTGCCAGCAGCTCCAGAGGGAAGGGGAGCACTGAAGCTTTCTTT	CASSSRGKGSTEAFF
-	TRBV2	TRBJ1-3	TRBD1	TGTGCCAGCCAATTACAGGGGTCTGGAAACACCATATATTTT	CASQLQGSGNTIYF
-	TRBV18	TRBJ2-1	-	TGTGCCAGCTCACCGTTGGGTGATGAGCAGTTCTTC	CASSPLGDEQFF
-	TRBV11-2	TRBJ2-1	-	TGTGCCAGCAGCCCACAGGGATCCTCCTACAATGAGCAGTTCTTC	CASSPQGSSYNEQFF
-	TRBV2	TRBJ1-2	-	TGTGCCAGCAGTATAGAGGCCAACGGCTACACCTTC	CASSIEANGYTF
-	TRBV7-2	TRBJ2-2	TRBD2	TGTGCCAGCCCTTATGGGCGGGGGGGCATCACCGGGGAGCTGTTTTTT	CASPYGRGGITGELFF
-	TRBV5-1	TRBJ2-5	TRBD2	TGCGCCAGCAGCTTGTCTGGAGCGGGAGTTGAAGAGACCCAGTACTTC	CASSLSGAGVEETQYF
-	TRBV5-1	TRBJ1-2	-	TGCGCCAGCAGCCCGGAGGGGGGCTATGGCTACACCTTC	CASSPEGGYGYTF
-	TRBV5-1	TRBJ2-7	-	TGCGCCAGCAGCTTAGAACTACGAGGCTACGAGCAGTACTTC	CASSLELRGYEQYF
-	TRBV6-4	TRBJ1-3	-	TGTGCCAGCAGTGACCAGGGTATCATTTCTGGAAACACCATATATTTT	CASSDQGIISGNTIYF
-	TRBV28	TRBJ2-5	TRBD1	TGTGCCAGCAGTTCCGGGACAGGGGTGCAGTACTTC	CASSSGTGVQYF